The present T cell receptor beta chain was sequenced within a study of T-cell reconstitution after alpha-beta-depleted transplantation in children. The study, taken as a whole, reports: Fresh T-cell production supplied most of the T-cell counts and diversity seen one year after transplant. Approximately two months post-transplant, alpha-beta T cells reportedly originated from several hundred expanded graft clones. There were some patients whose high TCRbeta diversity at day 60 came from surviving recipient T cells and thymic progenitors.

This clonotype was found many times. Its target is not known. Unique molecular identifiers featured in how the TCRbeta library was prepared. TCRdb reanalysed the PCR reads using MiXCR and keeps one entry per CDR3 protein. Of approximately 190,000 distinct CDR3 sequences in the sample, 6.3% were seen once. V was cut by 5 bases and J by 7 bases, with 15 bases left in between. From germline, CDR1 is SGHDN and CDR2 FVKESK. The CDR3 spans 15 residues. The chain employs TRBV14 and TRBJ1-6; D is uncertain. The sample was PBMCs, taken before TCRalphabeta/CD19-depleted stem cell transplant. The source is a girl less than two years old with combined immunodeficiency, due to receive a stem cell transplant. The CDR3 sequence: CASSKTGSQNSPLHF. DNA for the CDR3: TGTGCCAGCAGCAAAACGGGCAGCCAAAATTCACCCCTCCACTTT. The whole variable domain, filled in from reference TRBV14 and TRBJ1-6, reads EAGVTQFPSHSVIEKGQTVTLRCDPISGHDNLYWYRRVMGKEIKFLLHFVKESKQDESGMPNNRFLAERTGGTYSTLKVQPAELEDSGVYFCASSKTGSQNSPLHFGNGTRLTVT.